A single sample gave rise to the 30 T cell receptor beta chains below, sequenced in a study of cytomegalovirus exposure and HLA in healthy donors. TCRdb's table, derived via immunoSEQ multiplex PCR, lists solely in-frame clones and lacks some. The sample has approximately 210,000 clones, roughly 82% seen once. Sequences were obtained from PBMCs. These receptors were taken from a woman between 18 and 29 years old in good health and CMV-seronegative.

The V call is TRBV12-5, the J call TRBJ2-1, with 14 bases aligning to TRBD2. CDR1 LGHNT and CDR2 FRNRAP come from the germline V gene. The junction had 20 bases not matched to a gene; V was cut back by 0 bases and J by 4 bases. The CDR3 is 23 amino acids. This CDR3 reads CASGLVVVTGLAGARARYNEQFF. Written as DNA, the CDR3 is TGTGCTAGTGGTTTGGTGGTGGTTACGGGACTAGCGGGAGCAAGGGCCCGTTACAATGAGCAGTTCTTC.

This rearrangement joins TRBV5-4 to TRBJ2-7; a possible D gene is TRBD2 (5 bases). CDR3 size: 15 residues. The germline V gene encodes CDR1 SGHNT and CDR2 YYREEE (reference sequence). V shed 3 bases and J shed 6 bases, with 19 bases lying between them. The CDR3 sequence: CASSSNRDMPLEQYF. DNA of the CDR3: TGTGCCAGCAGCTCCAACCGGGATATGCCTCTCGAGCAGTACTTC.

This clone occurred once. This chain joins TRBV18 and TRBJ2-7; 12 bases agree with TRBD2. V trimming: 2 bases; J trimming: 4 bases; junction bases outside the gene matches: 9. Germline CDR1 KGHSH, CDR2 LQKENI. The CDR3 is 17 residues long. Here the CDR3 DNA reads TGTGCCAGCTCACCAGGACTAGCGGGATCTACGGAGTACGAGCAGTACTTC. Translation gives CASSPGLAGSTEYEQYF.

V gene TRBV18 combines with J gene TRBJ1-1, with TRBD1 identical over 8 bases. The CDR3 length is 15 residues. CDR1 is KGHSH, CDR2 LQKENI, per germline. V lost 3 bases to trimming and J lost 3 bases; unmatched junction nucleotides: 6. CDR3 protein: CASSPRQGLDTEAFF. CDR3 bases: TGTGCCAGCTCACCTCGACAGGGGCTTGACACTGAAGCTTTCTTT.

The V call is TRBV5-1, the J call TRBJ1-2, with TRBD1 identical over 10 bases. V dropped 1 base and J dropped 4; count of bases not matched to a gene: 16. The CDR3 is made up of 19 amino acids. Germline lookup yields CDR1 SGHRS and CDR2 YFSETQ. CDR3 DNA sequence: TGCGCCAGCAGCTTGAGTGTACGGACAGGGGGTACCCTGGCCTATGGCTACACCTTC. Translating gives CASSLSVRTGGTLAYGYTF.

The chain links TRBV7-2 to TRBJ1-2; TRBD1 agrees at 7 bases. J was trimmed by 7 bases and V by 5 bases; bases with no gene match: 10. Germline V gives CDR1 SGHTA, CDR2 FQGNSA. CDR3 size: 14 residues. CDR3 region: CASSQFDRVFGYTF. The CDR3 DNA sequence: TGTGCCAGCAGCCAATTCGACAGGGTTTTTGGCTACACCTTC.

This chain links TRBV29-1 with TRBJ1-1; D is possibly TRBD1 (6 bases). The germline gives CDR1 SQVTM, CDR2 ANQGSEA. The V gene lost 0 bases and the J gene lost 7 bases, with 9 bases spanning the gap. The CDR3 is 12 amino acids. The CDR3 sequence: CSVEDGQFEAFF. In DNA, the CDR3 is TGCAGCGTTGAAGACGGACAGTTTGAAGCTTTCTTT.

This clone was counted once. This chain uses TRBV30 with TRBJ2-1, with D uncertain. V shed 5 bases and J shed 7 bases, with 15 bases lying between them. CDR1 is GTSNPN and CDR2 is SVGIG in the germline V gene (reference sequence). The CDR3 has 13 amino acids. CDR3 sequence: CAWSLGGINEQFF. In nucleotides, the CDR3 is TGTGCCTGGTCGCTAGGCGGAATAAATGAGCAGTTCTTC. The full variable domain, with the rest looked up from reference TRBV30 and TRBJ2-1, is SQTIHQWPATLVQPVGSPLSLECTVEGTSNPNLYWYRQAAGRGLQLLFYSVGIGQISSEVPQNLSASRPQDRQFILSSKKLLLSDSGFYLCAWSLGGINEQFFGPGTRLTVL.

V is TRBV11-2 and J is TRBJ1-5, with D possibly matching TRBD1 (6 bases). V was trimmed by 0 bases and J by 6 bases, leaving 9 bases between them. From germline, CDR1 is SGHAT and CDR2 FQNNGV. The CDR3 length is 14 residues. The chain's CDR3 is CASSLDGGSQPQHF. The CDR3 nucleotides are TGTGCCAGCAGCTTAGATGGGGGCAGTCAGCCCCAGCATTTT.

This clone was seen once. The chain is built from TRBV25-1 and TRBJ2-5, with unresolved D. V lost 4 bases to trimming and J lost 5 bases, with 11 bases between them. CDR3 length: 13 residues. Germline assignment: CDR1 MGHDK and CDR2 SYGVNS. The DNA for the CDR3 is TGTGCCAGCAGTGTTGAGCGTCGGGAGACCCAGTACTTC. Translation gives CASSVERRETQYF. The full variable domain, completed using reference TRBV25-1 and TRBJ2-5, is EADIYQTPRYLVIGTGKKITLECSQTMGHDKMYWYQQDPGMELHLIHYSYGVNSTEKGDLSSESTVSRIRTEHFPLTLESARPSHTSQYLCASSVERRETQYFGPGTRLLVL.

The V call is TRBV27, the J call TRBJ2-7; D perhaps matches TRBD1 (6 bases). This CDR3 comprises 15 residues. The V gene lost 6 bases and the J gene lost 2 bases, with 17 bases spanning the gap. The germline gives CDR1 MNHEY, CDR2 SMNVEV (reference sequence). The CDR3 sequence is CASRKTQDRAYEQYF. The CDR3 DNA reads as TGTGCCAGCAGAAAAACCCAGGACAGAGCCTACGAGCAGTACTTC.

The rearrangement joins TRBV29-1 to TRBJ1-5; D might be TRBD1 (5 bases). This CDR3 has 13 amino acids. Looked up from germline, CDR1 is SQVTM and CDR2 is ANQGSEA. V lost 4 bases and J 7 bases, leaving 14 bases between the germline ends. The CDR3 is CSVGQSPGQPQHF. Written as DNA, the CDR3 is TGCAGCGTTGGACAGTCCCCAGGGCAGCCCCAGCATTTT.

The genes are TRBV7-8 and TRBJ1-1, with D perhaps matching TRBD1 (6 bases). The V end was cut by 1 base, the J end by 4 bases, with 16 bases between. Germline values: CDR1 SGHVS, CDR2 FQNEAQ. This CDR3 contains 16 residues. CDR3 amino acids: CASSLVGAPLSTEAFF. CDR3 in DNA: TGTGCCAGCAGCTTAGTGGGGGCGCCCTTGAGCACTGAAGCTTTCTTT.

This rearrangement joins TRBV19 to TRBJ2-7; 8 bases map to TRBD1. The V gene end was trimmed by 6 bases and the J gene end by 4 bases; junction bases not matched to a gene: 5. The CDR3 contains 13 residues. Germline assignment: CDR1 LNHDA and CDR2 SQIVND (reference sequence). The CDR3 is CASSPGGGYEQYF. CDR3 in DNA: TGTGCCAGTAGCCCAGGGGGCGGGTACGAGCAGTACTTC.

The V gene is TRBV5-1, the J gene TRBJ2-3, with 7 bases that match TRBD2. CDR3 size: 14 residues. The germline CDR1 and CDR2 sequences are SGHRS and YFSETQ. With 7 bases clipped from V and 4 bases from J, the junction kept 9 bases outside the gene matches. The DNA of the CDR3 is TGCGCCAGCGTGAGTGGGAGGGCCTCAGATACGCAGTATTTT. Translation gives CASVSGRASDTQYF.

This chain joins TRBV29-1 and TRBJ2-5; TRBD1 aligns across 7 bases. Per the germline V gene, CDR1 is SQVTM and CDR2 is ANQGSEA. The CDR3 totals 14 residues. V was pared by 6 bases and J by 5 bases, with 12 bases of the junction left unmatched. This CDR3 is CSVVPMTGIETQYF. In nucleotides, the CDR3 is TGCAGCGTCGTTCCTATGACAGGGATTGAGACCCAGTACTTC. The full variable domain, rest sourced from reference TRBV29-1 and TRBJ2-5, is SAVISQKPSRDICQRGTSLTIQCQVDSQVTMMFWYRQQPGQSLTLIATANQGSEATYESGFVIDKFPISRPNLTFSTLTVSNMSPEDSSIYLCSVVPMTGIETQYFGPGTRLLVL.

The chain combines TRBV18 with TRBJ2-5; D may be TRBD1 (6 bases). Germline-derived CDR1 and CDR2 are KGHSH and LQKENI. The CDR3 has 14 amino acids. Deletions cut 5 bases from V and 3 bases from J, with 13 bases between. The CDR3 is CASSATTGKETQYF. CDR3 bases: TGTGCCAGCTCAGCAACCACAGGGAAAGAGACCCAGTACTTC. The full variable domain, its missing parts supplied by reference TRBV18 and TRBJ2-5, is NAGVMQNPRHLVRRRGQEARLRCSPMKGHSHVYWYRQLPEEGLKFMVYLQKENIIDESGMPKERFSAEFPKEGPSILRIQQVVRGDSAAYFCASSATTGKETQYFGPGTRLLVL.

This chain links TRBV9 with TRBJ1-4, with 9 bases lining up with TRBD1. The germline CDR1 and CDR2 sequences are SGDLS and YYNGEE. Losses at the gene ends were 1 base for V and 8 bases for J; bases not matched to a gene: 6. This CDR3 is built from 15 residues. In DNA, the CDR3 is TGTGCCAGCAGCGTATCACAGGGGGCAGGGGAAAAACTGTTTTTT. This encodes CASSVSQGAGEKLFF.

The rearrangement uses TRBV11-2 and TRBJ2-7, with D possibly matching TRBD1 (6 bases). The ends were cut back, 5 bases at V and 3 bases at J, with 14 bases in the middle. CDR3 length equals 14 residues. Germline loops: CDR1 SGHAT, CDR2 FQNNGV. The CDR3: CASSPIQGHYEQYF. The CDR3 nucleotides read TGTGCCAGCAGCCCTATACAGGGCCACTACGAGCAGTACTTC.

The chain recombines TRBV7-6 with TRBJ1-2, with TRBD1 identical over 8 bases. Per the germline V gene, CDR1 is SGHVS and CDR2 is FNYEAQ. The CDR3 is made up of 14 amino acids. The trim removed 5 bases at V and 3 bases at J, leaving 5 bases unmatched. DNA for the CDR3: TGTGCCAGCAGCCCAGGGGGCTATGACTATGGCTACACCTTC. Translating it yields CASSPGGYDYGYTF.

This clone was found a few times. The CDR3 nucleotides are TGTGCCAGCAGTTTGTCAGGGCGGACTGGCTACACCTTC. It codes for CASSLSGRTGYTF. This chain connects TRBV27 to TRBJ1-2, with D possibly TRBD1 on 5 matching bases. V lost 3 bases to trimming and J lost 7 bases, with 12 bases between them. The CDR3 length is 13 residues. Germline V gene data show CDR1 as MNHEY and CDR2 as SMNVEV (reference sequence).

In its sample, this clone was seen once. This chain joins TRBV7-2 and TRBJ1-5; 9 bases match TRBD1. Germline-derived CDR1 and CDR2 are SGHTA and FQGNSA. The CDR3 length is 15 residues. V gave up 4 bases and J gave up 1 base; unmatched junction bases: 2. In DNA, the CDR3 is TGTGCCAGCAGCTCGGACAGGGGAAGCAATCAGCCCCAGCATTTT. Its protein is CASSSDRGSNQPQHF. The full variable domain, completed using reference TRBV7-2 and TRBJ1-5, is GAGVSQSPSNKVTEKGKDVELRCDPISGHTALYWYRQSLGQGLEFLIYFQGNSAPDKSGLPSDRFSAERTGGSVSTLTIQRTQQEDSAVYLCASSSDRGSNQPQHFGDGTRLSIL.

This chain links TRBV6-6 with TRBJ2-7, with D perhaps matching TRBD1 (6 bases). The germline V gene encodes CDR1 MNHNY and CDR2 SVGAGI (reference sequence). The V gene lost 0 bases and the J gene lost 0 bases, with 9 bases spanning the gap. CDR3 length equals 15 residues. As DNA, the CDR3 is TGTGCCAGCAGTTACTCGATAGGGGGCTCCTACGAGCAGTACTTC. It yields the protein CASSYSIGGSYEQYF.

V usage is TRBV11-2 and J usage is TRBJ2-1; TRBD2 matches 14 bases. J lost 8 bases, V lost 4 bases, and 7 bases had no gene match. Per germline, CDR1 SGHAT and CDR2 FQNNGV. The CDR3 consists of 16 residues. CDR3 bases: TGTGCCAGCAGCTCCCGGACTAGCGGGGGGCCCCATGAGCAGTTCTTC. It encodes CASSSRTSGGPHEQFF. Looking up the rest from reference TRBV11-2 and TRBJ2-1 gives the full variable domain: EAGVAQSPRYKIIEKRQSVAFWCNPISGHATLYWYQQILGQGPKLLIQFQNNGVVDDSQLPKDRFSAERLKGVDSTLKIQPAKLEDSAVYLCASSSRTSGGPHEQFFGPGTRLTVL.

This clone showed up just once. The V gene is TRBV5-1, the J gene TRBJ1-4, with 7 positions matching TRBD1. Trimming took 3 bases from V and 2 from J; bases not matched to a gene: 1. The V gene's germline CDR1 is SGHRS and CDR2 YFSETQ. This CDR3 is 14 amino acids long. CDR3 protein: CASSSQGTNEKLFF. CDR3 nucleotides: TGCGCCAGCAGCTCACAGGGGACTAATGAAAAACTGTTTTTT.

This chain joins TRBV18 and TRBJ2-7; 8 bases match TRBD2. The CDR3 consists of 14 residues. Germline V gene lookup returns CDR1 KGHSH and CDR2 LQKENI. V gave up 6 bases and J gave up 6 bases; unmatched junction bases: 10. The DNA for the CDR3 is TGTGCCAGCTCTCCCCGGGAGGGCCTCTCCGAGCAGTACTTC. Protein: CASSPREGLSEQYF. Filled out from reference TRBV18 and TRBJ2-7, the complete variable domain reads NAGVMQNPRHLVRRRGQEARLRCSPMKGHSHVYWYRQLPEEGLKFMVYLQKENIIDESGMPKERFSAEFPKEGPSILRIQQVVRGDSAAYFCASSPREGLSEQYFGPGTRLTVT.

The chain uses TRBV5-1 and TRBJ2-7; a weak D match, TRBD1 (6 bases). With 0 bases removed from V and 2 bases from J, the gap between germline ends came to 9 bases. The germline V gene encodes CDR1 SGHRS and CDR2 YFSETQ. The CDR3 totals 14 residues. CDR3 protein: CASSLAQGTYEQYF. The CDR3 DNA is TGCGCCAGCAGCTTGGCCCAGGGGACCTACGAGCAGTACTTC.

V usage is TRBV11-2 and J usage is TRBJ1-4; TRBD1 might be the D (6 bases). CDR1 SGHAT and CDR2 FQNNGV come from the germline V gene. Trimming removed 6 bases at V and 3 bases at J, with 17 bases between. The CDR3 has 16 amino acids. CDR3 loop: CASRQQGSVANEKLFF. CDR3 in DNA: TGTGCCAGCAGGCAACAGGGTAGTGTTGCTAATGAAAAACTGTTTTTT.

This rearrangement joins TRBV18 to TRBJ1-1, with no clear D. V gave up 0 bases and J gave up 4 bases, with 9 bases separating them. Germline V gives CDR1 KGHSH, CDR2 LQKENI. The CDR3 loop spans 14 amino acids. The chain's CDR3 is CASSPPPSGTEAFF. CDR3 coding DNA: TGTGCCAGCTCACCACCTCCCTCGGGCACTGAAGCTTTCTTT.

The rearrangement links TRBV12-5 to TRBJ2-2, with TRBD1 matching over 8 bases. The CDR3 covers 15 residues. V gave up 6 bases and J gave up 1 base; unmatched junction bases: 4. Germline loops: CDR1 LGHNT, CDR2 FRNRAP. The CDR3, as DNA: TGTGCTAGTGGGTACGGACAGGGGAACACCGGGGAGCTGTTTTTT. Translating gives CASGYGQGNTGELFF.